Listed below are T cell receptor beta chains from one sample, sequenced in a study of follicular helper T cells after annual influenza vaccination. Method: immunoSEQ multiplex PCR; TCRdb's copy keeps in-frame clones and lacks some. Here the sample spans 8,500 to 11,000 clones, 70% to 90% being singletons. Sample: CXCR5- memory CD4+ T cells sorted from blood, taken 7 days after influenza vaccination. These receptors were obtained from an adult who received the influenza vaccine. CDR3s leave out the opening cysteine and the closing phenylalanine or tryptophan. D genes are given only for firm matches.

v_call: TRBV5-1
d_call: TRBD1
j_call: TRBJ2-5
cdr3_aa: ASSTRQGEETQY

v_call: TRBV19
d_call: .
j_call: TRBJ2-1
cdr3_aa: ASRPARSYNEQF

v_call: TRBV5-4
d_call: .
j_call: TRBJ1-1
cdr3_aa: ASSLFGGNTEAF

v_call: TRBV7-9
d_call: .
j_call: TRBJ2-5
cdr3_aa: ASSLGQETQY

v_call: TRBV7-2
d_call: .
j_call: TRBJ2-7
cdr3_aa: ASSLAERQY

v_call: TRBV10-3
d_call: .
j_call: TRBJ2-5
cdr3_aa: AISGNHLETQY

v_call: TRBV15
d_call: .
j_call: TRBJ2-7
cdr3_aa: ATSRDKSGHGEQY

v_call: TRBV2
d_call: TRBD2
j_call: TRBJ2-7
cdr3_aa: ASSEWGGAYEQY

v_call: TRBV5-1
d_call: TRBD2
j_call: TRBJ2-3
cdr3_aa: ASTATSGGDTQY

v_call: TRBV18
d_call: TRBD1
j_call: TRBJ1-3
cdr3_aa: ASSHIQGTGNTIY

v_call: TRBV7-9
d_call: .
j_call: TRBJ1-3
cdr3_aa: ASSLLFSGNTIY

v_call: TRBV28
d_call: TRBD2
j_call: TRBJ2-3
cdr3_aa: ASSLQRGWTDTQY

v_call: TRBV4-1
d_call: TRBD2
j_call: TRBJ2-1
cdr3_aa: ASSQDAGGAGYNEQF

v_call: TRBV15
d_call: TRBD1
j_call: TRBJ2-2
cdr3_aa: ATSRDRGTGGGGELF

v_call: TRBV5-4
d_call: TRBD2
j_call: TRBJ2-3
cdr3_aa: ASSLGGLAGGPNTQY

v_call: TRBV4-1
d_call: TRBD2
j_call: TRBJ2-5
cdr3_aa: ASSRNAAGEETQY

v_call: TRBV11-2
d_call: .
j_call: TRBJ2-1
cdr3_aa: ASSPSGGPYNEQF

v_call: TRBV28
d_call: .
j_call: TRBJ2-7
cdr3_aa: ASSSFYEQY

v_call: TRBV19
d_call: TRBD1
j_call: TRBJ1-5
cdr3_aa: ASSIQGDRNQPQH

v_call: TRBV6-6
d_call: .
j_call: TRBJ2-7
cdr3_aa: ASSQPGREYEQY

v_call: TRBV19
d_call: .
j_call: TRBJ2-2
cdr3_aa: ASSRPEANTGELF

v_call: TRBV4-3
d_call: .
j_call: TRBJ2-7
cdr3_aa: ASSQDWASIPYEQY

v_call: TRBV4-3
d_call: .
j_call: TRBJ2-1
cdr3_aa: ASSQVLASSYNEQF

v_call: TRBV28
d_call: .
j_call: TRBJ1-1
cdr3_aa: ASNLRTGGTEAF

v_call: TRBV23-1
d_call: .
j_call: TRBJ2-3
cdr3_aa: ASSPKSSGHTQY

v_call: TRBV6-5
d_call: .
j_call: TRBJ1-2
cdr3_aa: ASSYPQGYT

v_call: TRBV9
d_call: TRBD2
j_call: TRBJ2-1
cdr3_aa: ASSPGGALNEQF

v_call: TRBV6-6
d_call: .
j_call: TRBJ2-7
cdr3_aa: ASSYSLGRGVYEQY

v_call: TRBV19
d_call: .
j_call: TRBJ1-3
cdr3_aa: ASSVEGRRNTIY

v_call: TRBV19
d_call: TRBD1
j_call: TRBJ2-5
cdr3_aa: ASSPRTGDEVTQY

v_call: TRBV5-1
d_call: .
j_call: TRBJ2-1
cdr3_aa: ASSGEKDSSYNEQF

v_call: TRBV9
d_call: TRBD2
j_call: TRBJ2-1
cdr3_aa: ASSVVGGGTNEQF

v_call: TRBV4-3
d_call: .
j_call: TRBJ1-3
cdr3_aa: ASSQGLGGTGNTIY

v_call: TRBV6-4
d_call: .
j_call: TRBJ1-4
cdr3_aa: ASSDVRAVCEKLF

v_call: TRBV27
d_call: .
j_call: TRBJ2-3
cdr3_aa: ASSLGLAGYTQY

v_call: TRBV7-9
d_call: .
j_call: TRBJ1-4
cdr3_aa: ASRKTGEINEKLF